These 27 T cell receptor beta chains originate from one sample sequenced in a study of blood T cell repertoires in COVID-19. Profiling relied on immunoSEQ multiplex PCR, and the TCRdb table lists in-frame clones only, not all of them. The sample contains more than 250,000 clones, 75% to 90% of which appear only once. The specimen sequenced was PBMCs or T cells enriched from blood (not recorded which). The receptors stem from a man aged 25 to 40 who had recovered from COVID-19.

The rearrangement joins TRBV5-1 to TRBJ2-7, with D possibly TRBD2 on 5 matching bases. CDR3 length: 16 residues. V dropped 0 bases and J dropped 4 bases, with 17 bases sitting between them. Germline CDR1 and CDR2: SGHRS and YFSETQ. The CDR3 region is CASSLAPAQEVYEQYF. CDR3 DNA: TGCGCCAGCAGCTTGGCGCCAGCTCAGGAGGTTTACGAGCAGTACTTC.

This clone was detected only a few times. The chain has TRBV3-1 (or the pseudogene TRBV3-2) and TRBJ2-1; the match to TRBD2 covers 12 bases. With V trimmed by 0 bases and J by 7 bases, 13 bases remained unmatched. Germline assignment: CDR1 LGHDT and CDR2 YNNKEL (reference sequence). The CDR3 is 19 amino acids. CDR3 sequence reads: CASSQDIAASGGASNEQFF. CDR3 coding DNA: TGTGCCAGCAGCCAAGATATTGCGGCTAGCGGGGGGGCTAGTAATGAGCAGTTCTTC.

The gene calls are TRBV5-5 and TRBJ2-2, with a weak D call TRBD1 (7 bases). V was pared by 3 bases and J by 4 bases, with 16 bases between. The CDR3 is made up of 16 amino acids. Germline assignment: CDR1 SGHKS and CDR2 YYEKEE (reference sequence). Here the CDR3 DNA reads TGTGCCAGCAGCTGGAGGGGGCGATGGGGCACCGGGGAGCTGTTTTTT. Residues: CASSWRGRWGTGELFF.

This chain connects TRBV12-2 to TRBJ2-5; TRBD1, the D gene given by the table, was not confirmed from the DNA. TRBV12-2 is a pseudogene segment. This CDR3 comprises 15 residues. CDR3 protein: CASRLRWDRQETQYF. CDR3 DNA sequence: TGTGCAAGTCGCTTAAGATGGGACAGACAAGAGACCCAGTACTTC.

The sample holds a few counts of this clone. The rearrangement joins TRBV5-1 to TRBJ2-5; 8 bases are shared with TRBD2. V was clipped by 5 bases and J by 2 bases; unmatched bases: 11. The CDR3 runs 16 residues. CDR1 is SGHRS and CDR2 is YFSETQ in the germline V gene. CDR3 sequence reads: CASRPAGTRSQETQYF. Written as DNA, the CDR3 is TGCGCCAGCAGACCTGCCGGGACTAGGAGTCAAGAGACCCAGTACTTC.

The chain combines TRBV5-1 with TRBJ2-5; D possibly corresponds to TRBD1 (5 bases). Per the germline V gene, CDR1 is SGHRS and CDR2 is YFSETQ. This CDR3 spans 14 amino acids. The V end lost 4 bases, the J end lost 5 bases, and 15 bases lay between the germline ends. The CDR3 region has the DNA TGCGCCAGCAGCGTATACCGGGCAGGGGAGACCCAGTACTTC. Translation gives CASSVYRAGETQYF.

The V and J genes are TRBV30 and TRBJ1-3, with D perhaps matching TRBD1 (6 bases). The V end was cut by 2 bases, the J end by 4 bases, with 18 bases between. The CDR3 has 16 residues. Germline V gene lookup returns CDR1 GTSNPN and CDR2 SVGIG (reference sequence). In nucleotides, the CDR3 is TGTGCCTGGAGTCCCACAGGGATCTCCTCCGGAAACACCATATATTTT. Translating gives CAWSPTGISSGNTIYF.

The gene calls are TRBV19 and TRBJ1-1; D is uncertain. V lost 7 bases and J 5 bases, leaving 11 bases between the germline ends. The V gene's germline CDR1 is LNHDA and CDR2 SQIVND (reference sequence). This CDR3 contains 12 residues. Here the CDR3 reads CASTTQRTEAFF. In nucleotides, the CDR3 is TGTGCCAGTACTACACAGAGAACTGAAGCTTTCTTT.

The CDR3 DNA is TGTGCCAGCAGTTCCCTGAGCGGGGCCGGGGAGCTGTTTTTT. Protein product: CASSSLSGAGELFF. The chain links TRBV6-5 to TRBJ2-2; 7 bases line up with TRBD2. There are 14 residues in the CDR3. The trim removed 4 bases at V and 6 bases at J, leaving 5 bases unmatched. Germline V CDR1 and CDR2: MNHEY, SVGAGI.

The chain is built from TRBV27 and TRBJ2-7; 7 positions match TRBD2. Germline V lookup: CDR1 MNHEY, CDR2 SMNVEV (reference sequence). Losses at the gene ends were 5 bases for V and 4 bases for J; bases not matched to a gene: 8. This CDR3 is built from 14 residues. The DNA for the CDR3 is TGTGCCAGCAGTGCCGGGGGGACCAAGTACGAGCAGTACTTC. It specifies CASSAGGTKYEQYF.

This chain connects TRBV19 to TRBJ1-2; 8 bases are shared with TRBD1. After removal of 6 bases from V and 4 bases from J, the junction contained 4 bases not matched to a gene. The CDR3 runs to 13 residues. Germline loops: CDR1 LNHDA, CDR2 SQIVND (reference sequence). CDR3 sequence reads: CASRPQGAYGYTF. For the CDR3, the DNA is TGTGCCAGTAGACCCCAGGGGGCCTATGGCTACACCTTC.

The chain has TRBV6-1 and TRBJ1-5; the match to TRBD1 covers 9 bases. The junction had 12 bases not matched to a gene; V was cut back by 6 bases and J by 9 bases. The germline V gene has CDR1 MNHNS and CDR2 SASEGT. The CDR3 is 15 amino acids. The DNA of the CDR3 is TGTGCCAGCAGATTTAACCGGGACAGGGAGCGGCCCCAGCATTTT. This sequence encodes CASRFNRDRERPQHF.

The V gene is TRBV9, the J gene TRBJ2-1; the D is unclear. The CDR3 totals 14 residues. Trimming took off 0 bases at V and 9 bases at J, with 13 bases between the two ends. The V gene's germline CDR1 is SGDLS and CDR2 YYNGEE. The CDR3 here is CASSVVSGFGEQFF. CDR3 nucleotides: TGTGCCAGCAGCGTAGTATCCGGGTTTGGTGAGCAGTTCTTC.

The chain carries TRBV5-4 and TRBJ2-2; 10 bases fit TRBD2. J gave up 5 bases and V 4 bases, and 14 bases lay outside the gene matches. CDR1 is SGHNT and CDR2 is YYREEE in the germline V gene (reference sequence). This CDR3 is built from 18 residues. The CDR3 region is CASSEESGGALGTGELFF. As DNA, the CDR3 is TGTGCCAGCAGCGAAGAAAGCGGGGGGGCGTTAGGGACCGGGGAGCTGTTTTTT. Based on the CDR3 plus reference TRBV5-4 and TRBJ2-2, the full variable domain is ETGVTQSPTHLIKTRGQQVTLRCSSQSGHNTVSWYQQALGQGPQFIFQYYREEENGRGNFPPRFSGLQFPNYSSELNVNALELDDSALYLCASSEESGGALGTGELFFGEGSRLTVL.

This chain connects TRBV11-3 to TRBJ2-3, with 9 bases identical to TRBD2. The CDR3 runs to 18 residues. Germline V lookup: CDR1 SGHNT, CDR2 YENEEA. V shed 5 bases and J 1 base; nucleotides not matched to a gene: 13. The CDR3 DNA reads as TGTGCCAGCAGCCTTAGAGCTAGCGGGGTGAAAGGCACAGATACGCAGTATTTT. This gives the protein CASSLRASGVKGTDTQYF.

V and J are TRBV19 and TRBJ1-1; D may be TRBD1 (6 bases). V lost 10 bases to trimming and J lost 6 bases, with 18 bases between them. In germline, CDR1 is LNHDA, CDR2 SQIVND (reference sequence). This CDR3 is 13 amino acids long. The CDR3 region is CATRERGLSEAFF. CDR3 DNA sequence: TGTGCCACCAGAGAGAGGGGGTTATCTGAAGCTTTCTTT.

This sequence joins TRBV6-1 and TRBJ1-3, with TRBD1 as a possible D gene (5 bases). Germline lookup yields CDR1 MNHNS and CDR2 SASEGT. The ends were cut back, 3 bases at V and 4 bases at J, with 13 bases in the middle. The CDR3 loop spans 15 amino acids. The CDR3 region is CASSDIGANGNTIYF. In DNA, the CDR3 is TGTGCCAGCAGTGACATTGGGGCCAACGGAAACACCATATATTTT.

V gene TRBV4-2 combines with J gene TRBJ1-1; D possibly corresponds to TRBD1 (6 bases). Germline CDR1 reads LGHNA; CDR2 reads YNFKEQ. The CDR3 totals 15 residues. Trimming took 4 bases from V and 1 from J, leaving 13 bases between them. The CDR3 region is CASSREGQQNTEAFF. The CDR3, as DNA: TGTGCCAGCAGCCGAGAAGGACAGCAGAACACTGAAGCTTTCTTT.

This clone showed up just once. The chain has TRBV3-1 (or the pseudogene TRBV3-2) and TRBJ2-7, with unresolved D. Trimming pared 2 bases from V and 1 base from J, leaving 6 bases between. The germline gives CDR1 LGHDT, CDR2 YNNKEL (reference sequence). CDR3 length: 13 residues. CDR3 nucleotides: TGTGCCAGCAGCCAATTCAGATCCTACGAGCAGTACTTC. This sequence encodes CASSQFRSYEQYF.

CDR3 sequence: CASSPSSNQPQHF. The CDR3 region has the DNA TGTGCCAGCAGCCCTTCGAGCAATCAGCCCCAGCATTTT. The chain recombines TRBV2 with TRBJ1-5; D gene unclear. The CDR3 length is 13 residues. Looked up from germline, CDR1 is SNHLY and CDR2 is FYNNEI. The V and J ends lost 6 bases and 1 base respectively, with 7 bases between them.

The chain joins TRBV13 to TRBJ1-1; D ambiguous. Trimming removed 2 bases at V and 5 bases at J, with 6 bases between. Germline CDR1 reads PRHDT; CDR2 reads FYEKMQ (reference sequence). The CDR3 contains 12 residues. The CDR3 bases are TGTGCCAGCAGCTTATTGGAGACTGAAGCTTTCTTT. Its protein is CASSLLETEAFF.

The CDR3 spells CASSQGTAVLYEQYF. The CDR3 DNA is TGTGCCAGCAGCCAGGGAACGGCGGTACTCTACGAGCAGTACTTC. The chain has TRBV27 and TRBJ2-7; D may be TRBD1 (5 bases). Deletions cut 6 bases from V and 3 bases from J, with 18 bases between. The germline V gene encodes CDR1 MNHEY and CDR2 SMNVEV (reference sequence). The CDR3 spans 15 residues.

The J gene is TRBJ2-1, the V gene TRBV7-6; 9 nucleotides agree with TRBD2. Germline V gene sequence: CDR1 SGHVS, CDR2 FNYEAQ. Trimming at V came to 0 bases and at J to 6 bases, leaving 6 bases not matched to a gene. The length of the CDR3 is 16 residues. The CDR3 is CASSLARPSGVNEQFF. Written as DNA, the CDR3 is TGTGCCAGCAGCTTAGCTAGGCCTAGCGGGGTCAATGAGCAGTTCTTC.

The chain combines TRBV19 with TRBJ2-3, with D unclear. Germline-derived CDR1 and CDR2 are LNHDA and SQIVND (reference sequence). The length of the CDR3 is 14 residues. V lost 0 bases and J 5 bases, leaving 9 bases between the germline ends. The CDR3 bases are TGTGCCAGTAGTATAGACTACCTAGGAGATACGCAGTATTTT. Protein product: CASSIDYLGDTQYF. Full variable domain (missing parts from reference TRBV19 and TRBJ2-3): DGGITQSPKYLFRKEGQNVTLSCEQNLNHDAMYWYRQDPGQGLRLIYYSQIVNDFQKGDIAEGYSVSREKKESFPLTVTSAQKNPTAFYLCASSIDYLGDTQYFGPGTRLTVL.

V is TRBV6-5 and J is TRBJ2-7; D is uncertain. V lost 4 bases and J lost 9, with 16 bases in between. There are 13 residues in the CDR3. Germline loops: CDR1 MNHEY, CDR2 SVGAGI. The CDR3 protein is CASSSPKQLSQYF. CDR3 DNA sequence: TGTGCCAGCAGTTCCCCCAAACAGTTATCGCAGTACTTC.

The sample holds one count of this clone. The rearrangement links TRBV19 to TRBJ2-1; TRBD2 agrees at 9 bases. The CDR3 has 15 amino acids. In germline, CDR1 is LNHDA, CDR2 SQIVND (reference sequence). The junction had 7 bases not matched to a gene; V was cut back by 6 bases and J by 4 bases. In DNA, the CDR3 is TGTGCCAGTAGCACCAATAGCGGGGGTTACAATGAGCAGTTCTTC. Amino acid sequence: CASSTNSGGYNEQFF.

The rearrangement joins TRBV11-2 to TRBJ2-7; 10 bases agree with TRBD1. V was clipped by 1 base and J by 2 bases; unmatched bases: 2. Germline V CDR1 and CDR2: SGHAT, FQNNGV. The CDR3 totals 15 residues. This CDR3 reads CASSLGQGAAYEQYF. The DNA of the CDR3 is TGTGCCAGCAGCTTAGGACAGGGGGCAGCCTACGAGCAGTACTTC.